This T cell receptor (beta chain) is drawn from a study of T-cell memory formation after mild COVID-19. Germline V gene data show CDR1 as SGHVS and CDR2 as FQNEAQ. V lost 3 bases and J 0 bases, leaving 8 bases between the germline ends. This CDR3 comprises 14 residues. Comments on this clonotype: Its matching antigen is unknown.

TCRdb re-called the 5' RACE reads through MiXCR, storing one row per CDR3 protein. The sample comprises about 470,000 distinct CDR3 sequences, over 15% of which are singletons, and approximately 13% rests with the top ten. Notes on the study in general: Clones that shrank (day 15 to 85) were balanced CD4/CD8, whereas later expanders leaned CD4+. Whether day 37 second-wave clones are SARS-CoV-2-specific was not confirmed.

The sequenced sample consisted of PBMCs or a T cell subset sorted from them (not recorded which). This clonotype originated in an adult woman who had mild COVID-19 (a few samples of this study predate the infection). Cell type and time point are not known. J is TRBJ2-5 and V is TRBV7-8, with D uncertain. The DNA for the CDR3 is TGTGCCAGCAGCTTGGCAGAGTACCAAGAGACCCAGTACTTC. Translation: CASSLAEYQETQYF. Combining the CDR3 with reference TRBV7-8 and TRBJ2-5 gives the whole variable domain GAGVSQSPRYKVAKRGQDVALRCDPISGHVSLFWYQQALGQGPEFLTYFQNEAQLDKSGLPSDRFFAERPEGSVSTLKIQRTQQEDSAVYLCASSLAEYQETQYFGPGTRLLVL.